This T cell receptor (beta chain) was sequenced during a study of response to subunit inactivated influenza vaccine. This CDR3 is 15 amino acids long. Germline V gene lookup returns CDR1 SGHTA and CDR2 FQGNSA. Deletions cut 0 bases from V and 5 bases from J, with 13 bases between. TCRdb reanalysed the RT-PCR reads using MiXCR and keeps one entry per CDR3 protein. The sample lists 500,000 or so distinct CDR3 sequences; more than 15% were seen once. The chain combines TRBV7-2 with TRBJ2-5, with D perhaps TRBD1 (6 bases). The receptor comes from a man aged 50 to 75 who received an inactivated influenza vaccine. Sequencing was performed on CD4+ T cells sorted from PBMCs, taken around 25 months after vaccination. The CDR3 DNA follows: TGTGCCAGCAGCTTAGCGGGGGCTACCGGGGAGACCCAGTACTTC. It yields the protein CASSLAGATGETQYF.